Sequencing of this T cell receptor beta chain was carried out in a study of T cell changes during pregnancy in multiple sclerosis. The V end was cut by 2 bases, the J end by 4 bases, with 15 bases between. The germline CDR1 and CDR2 sequences are SGHDN and FVKESK. The CDR3 consists of 16 residues. TCRdb keeps only in-frame clones here, not all; method: immunoSEQ multiplex PCR. The repertoire holds nearly 110,000 clones, with 85% to 95% as singletons. This clone was recorded once. This chain joins TRBV14 and TRBJ1-5; possibly TRBD1 for D (6 bases). The TCR was taken from a female donor with multiple sclerosis, enrolled in a pregnancy study. This sample comprised peripheral blood, obtained after pregnancy. CDR3 amino acids: CASSQRTEALNQPQHF. The CDR3 DNA sequence: TGTGCCAGCAGCCAAAGGACAGAAGCCTTGAATCAGCCCCAGCATTTT.